This T cell receptor (beta chain) was recorded in a study of Ad26.COV2.S vaccination and SARS-CoV-2 variants listed by TCRdb under 2021. For the study in its entirety: Donors in the vaccine arm were drawn from COV1001, a phase I-IIa trial of Ad26.COV2.S in healthy adults that was multicentre, randomized, double-blind and placebo-controlled. Dosing of Ad26.COV2.S was intramuscular, at either 5x10^10 or 1x10^11 viral particles, delivered as one shot or as two shots spaced 56 days apart. The specificity and breadth of SARS-CoV-2-reactive T cell receptors after Ad26.COV2.S vaccination were assessed by TCRbeta repertoire sequencing. Blinding of investigators to trial group allocation was maintained during experiments and outcome assessment. The TCR-sequenced set comprised approximately 32 samples: some 19 Ad26.COV2.S vaccine recipients, 5 placebo recipients and 8 SARS-CoV-2 convalescent individuals. Trial participants were randomized into five groups of five: low-dose or high-dose Ad26.COV2.S given once or twice, or placebo on both occasions. General findings and caveats noted by the study authors: Spike-specific TCR breadth was higher in Ad26.COV2.S recipients than in placebo recipients (P = 0.0014). The study lacked the statistical power to compare responses across vaccine doses or regimens. It was noted by the authors that total T cell responses may have been underestimated by the TCR breadth and depth analyses. After vaccination, spike-specific CD8+ and CD4+ T cell responses were reported to show substantial breadth. Vaccine and placebo recipients had similar non-spike TCR breadth, a finding consistent with the vaccine containing only spike.

Notes on this clone: The target of this receptor is not known. Base qualities are missing; no much larger clone stands one base away.

The CDR3 starts with the cysteine, ends with the phenylalanine, and has 16 residues. The kept DNA is CDR3 alone, 48 bases in frame from the first base. Here V drops 7 bases and J drops 3 bases, and the junction holds 9 bases not matched to any gene. The germline V gene specifies MDHEN as CDR1 and SYDVKM as CDR2. What the treatment or condition label conveys for this sample: some 20 received Ad26.COV2.S at low or high dose, single or two shots; about five received placebo; per-sample allocation not given. Repertoires of vaccine and placebo recipients were sequenced from samples collected on day 63 after the first injection. Between 29 July and 7 August 2020, Cohort 1b enrolled around 24 adults aged 18-55 years at one site in Boston, USA. As a vaccine, Ad26.COV2.S was a replication-incompetent adenovirus type 26 vector that expressed a prefusion-stabilized SARS-CoV-2 spike protein derived from the original Wuhan strain.

TCRbeta CDR3 regions were sequenced with the immunoSEQ Assay. After extraction, genomic DNA underwent amplification by bias-controlled multiplex PCR, followed by high-throughput sequencing. The paper's processing steps were these. To quantify the absolute abundance of each unique TCRbeta CDR3 region, sequences were collapsed and filtered. T cell fraction was estimated by normalization of TCRbeta template counts to usable DNA, with usable DNA being measured through amplification of reference genes present in all nucleated cells. Repertoire TCRs were annotated as SARS-CoV-2-specific by exact matching of V gene, CDR3 amino acid sequence and J gene to a known reactive TCR set. MIRA supplied the reference SARS-CoV-2 TCR set, which was filtered for enrichment in COVID-19-positive ImmuneCODE repertoires so that public or cross-reactive TCRs were removed. Using the MIRA antigens, annotated TCRs were further analysed by specific ORF or by position within an ORF. Depth was the summed frequency of annotated unique rearrangements, while breadth was defined as annotated unique rearrangements over total unique productive rearrangements. Two-sided Wilcoxon rank-sum tests were used to compare TCR breadth between groups. TCRdb retrieved this table from immuneACCESS and kept in-frame rearrangements only. Not all clones are present; in checked studies, unresolved V genes account for under half, and no reason is known for the remainder. V and J calls plus clone size are reproduced from that table; the DNA served to infer D and trimming. The sample table records 350,000 to 600,000 clones; 89% of these occur just once. Around 1.8% of the sample belongs to the ten largest clones.

In this chain, TRBV28 is recombined with TRBJ2-1, with TRBD2 matching 10 junction bases. The sequencing here drew on peripheral blood, taken in a trial of Ad26.COV2.S vaccine versus placebo. This clonotype was obtained from a person aged 18-60 years who received the Ad26.COV2.S COVID-19 vaccine or a placebo. The CDR3 corresponds to CASNDSGRNIYNEQFF. The sequenced DNA is TGTGCCAGCAACGATAGCGGGAGGAATATCTACAATGAGCAGTTCTTC.